A single sample is the source of the 21 T cell receptor beta chains below, sequenced in a study of tumor and adjacent non-tumor tissue in lung cancer (dated by TCRdb to 2016 to 2019). Bulk unsorted tissue served as the source for RNA extraction, and RNA quality was assessed using a NanoDrop ND-1000 and an Agilent 2100. For the normal lung samples, distant non-tumor tissue was collected more than 3 cm away from the tumor edge. Library preparation employed multiplex PCR. Sequencing was carried out with an Illumina HiSeq 2500. TCRbeta libraries were built by three rounds of nested PCR using primers (Table S4), following protocols modified from ARM-PCR. In TCRdb, the public reads were trimmed at Q25 with fastp and aligned with MiXCR, with productive beta chains retained. Rows matching on CDR3 protein sequence are summarized as one entry with the most common DNA and genes. The sample table shows nearly 50,000 distinct CDR3 sequences, and about 68% are seen once. The ten largest clones add up to approximately 30% of the sample.

The sample consisted of distant non-tumor lung tissue. The source is an older woman with non-small cell lung cancer.

This clonotype appeared once. An end of the junction differs from the germline gene, which may be a read error. This rearrangement joins TRBV12-3 or TRBV12-4 to TRBJ2-4; D is unresolved. The CDR3 contains 13 residues. The CDR3 spells CASCFRQQNIQYF. As DNA, the CDR3 is TGTGCCAGCTGTTTTAGGCAGCAAAACATTCAGTACTTC.

About this clonotype: This CDR3 fails to terminate in the conserved phenylalanine or tryptophan, so it likely reflects a read error. V and J are TRBV6-6 and TRBJ1-5, with TRBD1 matching 7 bases. After removal of 5 bases from V and 11 bases from J, the junction contained 3 bases not matched to a gene. CDR3 length equals 11 residues. Germline CDR1 and CDR2: MNHNY and SVGAGI (reference sequence). CDR3 region: CASSPGQAQHL. CDR3 nucleotides: TGTGCCAGCAGTCCAGGACAGGCCCAGCATCTT.

Concerning this clonotype: The junction and the germline gene differ at one end; a read error may be behind it. The V call is TRBV12-3 or TRBV12-4, the J call TRBJ2-3, with unresolved D. The J call may be incorrect, as the DNA end agrees better with TRBJ1-5. The CDR3 covers 12 residues. CDR3 nucleotide sequence: TGTGCAAGCAGTTCGCGGGGAGATACGCAGCATTTT. Encoded protein: CASSSRGDTQHF.

To note about this clonotype: A read error may account for a junction end that differs from germline. This rearrangement joins TRBV6-1 to TRBJ2-2, with 7 bases lining up with TRBD2. CDR1 and CDR2 from the germline V gene are MNHNS and SASEGT. This CDR3 comprises 15 residues. CDR3 DNA sequence: TGTACCAGCAGTGTACAGACGGGGGTCGGCGGGGGGCTGTTTTTT. It is translated as CTSSVQTGVGGGLFF.

For this clonotype: The junction and the germline gene differ at one end; a read error may be behind it. The chain uses TRBV11-3 and TRBJ2-5, with TRBD2 matching over 8 bases. This CDR3 spans 16 amino acids. CDR1 is SGHNT, CDR2 YENEEA, per germline. The CDR3 loop reads CASSLSQAGVSETQYF. The CDR3 DNA sequence: TGTGCCAGCAGCCTATCACAAGCGGGAGTATCAGAGACACAGTACTTC.

This clonotype was detected only a few times. This rearrangement joins TRBV28 to TRBJ2-7; D gene ambiguous. Germline V gene lookup returns CDR1 MDHEN and CDR2 SYDVKM. The CDR3 extends over 14 amino acids. Deletions cut 3 bases from V and 7 bases from J, with 16 bases between. CDR3 loop: CASSFWDLPNEQYF. As DNA, the CDR3 is TGTGCCAGCAGTTTTTGGGATCTCCCTAATGAGCAGTACTTC.

About this clonotype: A junction end diverges from the germline sequence, so it may reflect a read error. The DNA of the CDR3 is TGTGCCGGCAGCCAAGCGGGATCGGATACGCAGTATTTT. Protein sequence: CAGSQAGSDTQYF. V usage is TRBV14 and J usage is TRBJ2-3; 7 nucleotides agree with TRBD2. In germline, CDR1 is SGHDN, CDR2 FVKESK. The CDR3 is 13 residues long.

Concerning this clonotype: A read error may account for a junction end that differs from germline. V and J are TRBV6-5 and TRBJ2-5; D may correspond to TRBD1 or TRBD2 (5 bases each). Germline assignment: CDR1 MNHEY and CDR2 SVGAGI. The CDR3 totals 16 residues. CDR3 in DNA: TGTGCCAGGAGTTACTCCCTTGGGGACGGGGAAGAGACCCAGTACTTC. Translation gives CARSYSLGDGEETQYF.

This clonotype has just one count. A read error may account for a junction end that differs from germline. The V call is TRBV28, the J call TRBJ2-7; 9 bases agree with TRBD2. Per the germline V gene, CDR1 is MDHEN and CDR2 is SYDVKM. The CDR3 is 15 amino acids. The CDR3 nucleotides are TGTGCAAGCAACCAGACTAGCGGATCGCCCTACGAGCAGTACTTC. Protein sequence: CASNQTSGSPYEQYF.

As for this clonotype: One end of the junction is discordant with germline, which a read error may explain. This chain connects TRBV11-1 to TRBJ2-4; 7 positions match TRBD2. The germline V gene encodes CDR1 SGHAT and CDR2 FQDESV (reference sequence). There are 16 residues in the CDR3. CDR3 bases: TGCGCCAGCAGCCCAAGCGACAGACTAGCCAAAAACAATCAGTACTTC. It specifies CASSPSDRLAKNNQYF.

For this clonotype: A single base separates this from a much larger clone, so it may be a read error. DNA for the CDR3: TGTGCCAGCAGTGAAAAAGTGAACACTGGAGCTTTCTTT. It encodes CASSEKVNTGAFF. The chain joins TRBV6-1 to TRBJ1-1; no firm D call. The length of the CDR3 is 13 residues. Germline loops: CDR1 MNHNS, CDR2 SASEGT.

Turning to this clonotype: A much larger clone lies one base from this, so it may be a read error. This rearrangement joins TRBV5-1 to TRBJ1-2, with no clear D. Per the germline V gene, CDR1 is SGHRS and CDR2 is YFSETQ. CDR3 length equals 14 residues. V was cut by 6 bases and J by 2 bases, with 14 bases left in between. The CDR3 nucleotides are TGCGCCAGCAACCACCGGAGAGGGAACTATGGCTACACCTTC. Translation gives CASNHRRGNYGYTF.

In the case of this clonotype: A much larger clone is a single base away; this may be a read error. V and J are TRBV13 and TRBJ1-3; D uncertain. Germline assignment: CDR1 PRHDT and CDR2 FYEKMQ (reference sequence). V lost 1 base and J lost 4, with 8 bases in between. This CDR3 region has 14 residues. CDR3 sequence reads: CASSLDWRGNTIYF. The CDR3 DNA is TGTGCCAGCAGCTTAGACTGGCGAGGAAACACCATATATTTT.

V usage is TRBV29-1 and J usage is TRBJ2-3, with a possible D match to TRBD2 (6 bases). Germline CDR1 SQVTM, CDR2 ANQGSEA. V dropped 6 bases and J dropped 6 bases, with 13 bases sitting between them. CDR3 size: 12 residues. DNA for the CDR3: TGCAGCGTGGGACTCACCAATGATACGCAGTATTTT. This gives the protein CSVGLTNDTQYF.

The chain combines TRBV29-1 with TRBJ2-5, with TRBD1 matching over 8 bases. V was pared by 6 bases and J by 5 bases, with 11 bases of the junction left unmatched. Germline lookup yields CDR1 SQVTM and CDR2 ANQGSEA. CDR3 length equals 14 residues. The CDR3 region is CSVEWTGIGETQYF. DNA for the CDR3: TGCAGCGTGGAATGGACAGGGATCGGTGAGACCCAGTACTTC.

V is TRBV14 and J is TRBJ1-1, with 7 bases that match TRBD1. V shed 3 bases, J shed 6 bases, and the junction held 4 bases outside the gene matches. CDR3 size: 13 residues. CDR1 and CDR2 (germline): SGHDN, FVKESK. Here the CDR3 reads CASSQQGDAEAFF. The CDR3 DNA reads TGTGCCAGCAGCCAGCAGGGGGACGCTGAAGCTTTCTTT.

Here the CDR3 DNA reads TGTACCAACAGCTTATTTTCTAGCGGGGTTGGTGAGCAGTTCTTC. Residues: CTNSLFSSGVGEQFF. The chain uses TRBV11-2 and TRBJ2-1, with 9 bases aligning to TRBD2. The CDR3 runs to 15 residues. Germline V gene sequence: CDR1 SGHAT, CDR2 FQNNGV.

With respect to this clonotype: A read error may explain this, as a much larger clone is one base away. The chain couples TRBV14 to TRBJ2-5, with TRBD2 as a possible D gene (6 bases). Germline CDR1 reads SGHDN; CDR2 reads FVKESK. V lost 1 base, J lost 4 bases, and 13 bases lay in between. The CDR3 runs to 15 residues. CDR3 sequence (DNA): TGTGCCAGCAGCCAAGGACTAGTGGGAACAGAGACCCAGTACTTC. It encodes CASSQGLVGTETQYF.

A word on this clonotype: The junction shows a germline mismatch at one end, possibly a read error. The chain carries TRBV6-6 and TRBJ2-2, with TRBD2 as a possible D gene (5 bases). Germline V gene sequence: CDR1 MNHNY, CDR2 SVGAGI (reference sequence). The CDR3 length is 13 residues. CDR3 sequence (DNA): TGTGCCAGCAAAGGGTCTTACACCGGGGAGCTACTTTTT. Its translation is CASKGSYTGELLF.

Comment on this clonotype: One end of the junction fails to match germline, which may point to a read error. The V call is TRBV11-2, the J call TRBJ1-1; D uncertain. CDR1 is SGHAT and CDR2 is FQNNGV in the germline V gene. The CDR3 extends over 16 amino acids. CDR3 bases: TGTGCCTGCAGCTCACACGTATTGGTGCAGCAACGGGAAGCTTTCTTT. This gives the protein CACSSHVLVQQREAFF.

The genes are TRBV29-1 and TRBJ1-2; the D is unclear. The CDR3 has 14 residues. Germline V CDR1 and CDR2: SQVTM, ANQGSEA. V shed 3 bases and J shed 8 bases, with 19 bases lying between them. The CDR3 protein is CSVDVDFATSGYTF. As DNA, the CDR3 is TGCAGCGTTGACGTGGATTTCGCAACCAGCGGCTACACCTTC.